The 24 T cell receptor beta chains given below trace back to one sample, sequenced in a study of T cells expressing NK-cell markers. Using the 5' RACE reads, TCRdb records one entry per CDR3 protein without DNA. The data include fewer than 200,000 distinct CDR3 sequences; the top ten clones carry 18%. Material for sequencing was blood T cells: a sorted CD56 or NKG2C T cell subset, CD4+ or CD8+ T cells, or bulk PBMC T cells (not recorded which). Receptor source: a woman aged 18-70 years in good health.

This chain joins TRBV6-5 and TRBJ2-3. The CDR3 contains 13 residues. Per the germline V gene, CDR1 is MNHEY and CDR2 is SVGAGI. CDR3 sequence reads: CASSYSNLDTQYF.

This rearrangement joins TRBV7-4 to TRBJ2-2; TCRdb indicates TRBD2, and absent DNA this call remains unverified. CDR3 length: 16 amino acids. Germline V gene data show CDR1 as SGHVT and CDR2 as SQSDAQ. This chain's CDR3 is CASSLTSGVQGGELFF.

The chain recombines TRBV2 with TRBJ2-5. The germline V gene has CDR1 SNHLY and CDR2 FYNNEI. The CDR3 has 14 amino acids. This chain's CDR3 is CASSATAFEETQYF.

The chain couples TRBV5-1 to TRBJ2-7; TCRdb names TRBD2, which stays unverified in the absence of DNA. This CDR3 has 14 residues. Germline V gene lookup returns CDR1 SGHRS and CDR2 YFSETQ. The CDR3: CATKRTSGPYEQYF.

The chain joins TRBV5-1 to TRBJ1-4; TCRdb lists TRBD1, though no DNA is available to test this call. This CDR3 has 17 residues. Germline V gives CDR1 SGHRS, CDR2 YFSETQ. The CDR3 sequence is CASTTGQGQSTNEKLFF.

The CDR3 loop reads CSAWEFTDTQYF. The chain carries TRBV20-1 and TRBJ2-3; checking the TCRdb D call of TRBD2 is not possible without DNA. CDR3 length equals 12 residues. Germline assignment: CDR1 DFQATT and CDR2 SNEGSKA (reference sequence).

The chain is built from TRBV5-1 and TRBJ1-1. The CDR3 totals 14 residues. Germline loops: CDR1 SGHRS, CDR2 YFSETQ. CDR3 region: CASSAEVLNTEAFF. The variable domain in full, completed from reference TRBV5-1 and TRBJ1-1, reads KAGVTQTPRYLIKTRGQQVTLSCSPISGHRSVSWYQQTPGQGLQFLFEYFSETQRNKGNFPGRFSGRQFSNSRSEMNVSTLELGDSALYLCASSAEVLNTEAFFGQGTRLTVV.

The gene calls are TRBV24-1 and TRBJ2-1; TCRdb lists TRBD2, though no DNA is available to test this call. The CDR3 loop spans 17 amino acids. Germline V gives CDR1 KGHDR, CDR2 SFDVKD. The CDR3 region is CATSDPTSGASYNEQFF.

The J gene is TRBJ2-4, the V gene TRBV6-5. Looked up from germline, CDR1 is MNHEY and CDR2 is SVGAGI. The CDR3 runs to 13 residues. CDR3 region: CAIGWGAKNIQYF.

This chain uses TRBV2 with TRBJ1-4; absent DNA, TCRdb's TRBD1 call cannot be checked. Germline CDR1 is SNHLY and CDR2 is FYNNEI. The CDR3 contains 15 residues. This CDR3 is CASTVGGTVEEKLFF.

The chain uses TRBV20-1 and TRBJ1-5. Germline V lookup: CDR1 DFQATT, CDR2 SNEGSKA (reference sequence). The CDR3 length is 13 residues. CDR3 region: CSAKVVSNQPQHF.

This chain uses TRBV5-5 with TRBJ2-7; TCRdb's D call, TRBD2, is unchecked because there is no DNA. The length of the CDR3 is 16 residues. The germline V gene encodes CDR1 SGHKS and CDR2 YYEKEE (reference sequence). CDR3 sequence reads: CASSSMGGPSRYEQYF. The entire variable domain, with the rest obtained from reference TRBV5-5 and TRBJ2-7, is as follows: DAGVTQSPTHLIKTRGQQVTLRCSPISGHKSVSWYQQVLGQGPQFIFQYYEKEERGRGNFPDRFSARQFPNYSSELNVNALLLGDSALYLCASSSMGGPSRYEQYFGPGTRLTVT.

The chain uses TRBV7-9 and TRBJ1-4. Germline CDR1 reads SEHNR; CDR2 reads FQNEAQ (reference sequence). The CDR3 length is 15 residues. CDR3 residues: CASSLGSGPNEKLFF.

This chain links TRBV7-6 with TRBJ1-1. This CDR3 has 14 residues. Germline V gene data show CDR1 as SGHVS and CDR2 as FNYEAQ. This CDR3 reads CASSFAGTNTEAFF.

CDR3 loop: CASGRERGYYNSPLHF. The chain uses TRBV6-1 and TRBJ1-6; TCRdb outputs TRBD1, but without DNA this stays unchecked. CDR1 is MNHNS and CDR2 is SASEGT in the germline V gene. The CDR3 sequence is 16 residues long.

The chain links TRBV11-2 to TRBJ2-1; TCRdb's D call, TRBD2, is unchecked because there is no DNA. The CDR3 extends over 15 amino acids. CDR1 and CDR2 from the germline V gene are SGHAT and FQNNGV. CDR3: CASSSGLGGENEQFF.

The rearrangement joins TRBV3-1 to TRBJ2-5; TCRdb's assignment of TRBD1 cannot be checked, as there is no DNA. Germline lookup yields CDR1 LGHDT and CDR2 YNNKEL (reference sequence). The CDR3 consists of 14 residues. CDR3 in amino acids: CASSPAGGAETQYF.

This chain uses TRBV20-1 with TRBJ2-5; TCRdb picks TRBD2, but there is no DNA to check that call. Looked up from germline, CDR1 is DFQATT and CDR2 is SNEGSKA (reference sequence). This CDR3 contains 15 residues. The chain's CDR3 is CSAINPGLNQETQYF.

V and J are TRBV6-6 and TRBJ1-4; TCRdb returns TRBD1, unconfirmable since there is no DNA. The CDR3 covers 13 residues. Germline V gene sequence: CDR1 MNHNY, CDR2 SVGAGI (reference sequence). CDR3 protein: CASSRDRVEKLFF.

CDR3 protein: CSVGAGGNSPLHF. The rearrangement uses TRBV29-1 and TRBJ1-6; TCRdb's D call of TRBD1 is untestable without DNA. The CDR3 length is 13 residues. The germline V gene has CDR1 SQVTM and CDR2 ANQGSEA.

The CDR3 reads CSARGVGTPYSNQPQHF. This chain uses TRBV20-1 with TRBJ1-5; TCRdb outputs TRBD1, but without DNA this stays unchecked. This CDR3 is 17 amino acids long. Looked up from germline, CDR1 is DFQATT and CDR2 is SNEGSKA (reference sequence).

The chain is built from TRBV7-2 and TRBJ1-1; TCRdb indicates TRBD1, and absent DNA this call remains unverified. The length of the CDR3 is 15 residues. The V gene's germline CDR1 is SGHTA and CDR2 FQGNSA. The CDR3 reads CASSIRQGKSAEAFF. The whole variable domain, filled in from reference TRBV7-2 and TRBJ1-1, reads GAGVSQSPSNKVTEKGKDVELRCDPISGHTALYWYRQSLGQGLEFLIYFQGNSAPDKSGLPSDRFSAERTGGSVSTLTIQRTQQEDSAVYLCASSIRQGKSAEAFFGQGTRLTVV.

The chain links TRBV20-1 to TRBJ1-1. Germline lookup yields CDR1 DFQATT and CDR2 SNEGSKA (reference sequence). This CDR3 spans 12 amino acids. CDR3 sequence reads: CSATGMNTEAFF.

The chain joins TRBV20-1 to TRBJ2-7; TCRdb proposes TRBD2, but this gene call is untestable without DNA. The CDR3 has 14 residues. Germline V lookup: CDR1 DFQATT, CDR2 SNEGSKA (reference sequence). This CDR3 reads CSARGPSGNYEQYF.